These 13 T cell receptor beta chains originate from one sample sequenced in a study of blood T cell repertoires in COVID-19. The method was immunoSEQ multiplex PCR; TCRdb's version includes in-frame clones alone and lacks a portion of them. The data contain about 41,000 clones, about four fifths of them singletons. The sample taken for sequencing was peripheral blood. The receptors shown here come from a woman of 80 years or more with acute or convalescent COVID-19.

This clone appeared a single time. The rearrangement uses TRBV5-1 and TRBJ1-6; 8 bases line up with TRBD1. The CDR3 covers 16 residues. J gave up 6 bases and V 0 bases, and 5 bases lay outside the gene matches. CDR1 is SGHRS and CDR2 is YFSETQ in the germline V gene. Here the CDR3 reads CASSLATGAPNSPLHF. DNA of the CDR3: TGCGCCAGCAGCTTGGCGACAGGGGCACCTAATTCACCCCTCCACTTT.

The chain links TRBV2 to TRBJ2-1; TRBD2 matches 10 bases. From germline, CDR1 is SNHLY and CDR2 FYNNEI. V shed 8 bases, J shed 4 bases, and the junction held 8 bases outside the gene matches. The CDR3 has 15 residues. CDR3 residues: CASRPASGGYNEQFF. For the CDR3, the DNA is TGTGCCAGCCGCCCGGCTAGCGGGGGTTACAATGAGCAGTTCTTC.

V and J are TRBV13 and TRBJ2-1, with a possible D match to TRBD2 (6 bases). This CDR3 contains 15 residues. The ends were cut back, 5 bases at V and 6 bases at J, with 17 bases in the middle. Germline CDR1 PRHDT, CDR2 FYEKMQ (reference sequence). The CDR3 DNA is TGTGCCAGCAGCCCTACGGGACTCGGAATCAATGAGCAGTTCTTC. Translated, it gives CASSPTGLGINEQFF.

The chain uses TRBV2 and TRBJ1-5; TRBD1 matches at 7 bases. The CDR3 is made up of 14 amino acids. Trimming removed 7 bases from V and 4 bases from J; junction bases left unmatched: 7. In germline, CDR1 is SNHLY, CDR2 FYNNEI. CDR3 region: CASTAGTVNQPQHF. The CDR3, as DNA: TGTGCCAGCACTGCCGGGACAGTTAATCAGCCCCAGCATTTT.

CDR3 region: CASSPYRGQEYGYTF. The CDR3 DNA follows: TGTGCCAGCAGCCCTTACAGGGGGCAGGAGTATGGCTACACCTTC. The J gene is TRBJ1-2, the V gene TRBV7-9, with 9 bases fitting TRBD1. Germline CDR1 is SEHNR and CDR2 is FQNEAQ (reference sequence). This CDR3 has 15 residues. J was trimmed by 5 bases and V by 5 bases; bases with no gene match: 9.

The chain links TRBV10-1 to TRBJ2-3; 13 nucleotides agree with TRBD2. The germline V gene encodes CDR1 WNHNN and CDR2 SYGVQD (reference sequence). The junction had 8 bases not matched to a gene; V was cut back by 7 bases and J by 4 bases. The CDR3 spans 16 residues. The chain's CDR3 is CASKELAGGGPDTQYF. In nucleotides, the CDR3 is TGCGCCAGCAAAGAACTAGCGGGGGGGGGCCCAGATACGCAGTATTTT.

This clone was recorded once. The gene calls are TRBV6-5 and TRBJ2-1; 7 bases are shared with TRBD1. The CDR3 is made up of 14 amino acids. Germline CDR1 reads MNHEY; CDR2 reads SVGAGI. V lost 6 bases to trimming and J lost 8 bases; unmatched junction nucleotides: 10. The CDR3 DNA follows: TGTGCCAGCAGAGATACAGGGGCGGGCGATGAGCAGTTCTTC. Protein product: CASRDTGAGDEQFF.

This clone was seen a single time. The V gene is TRBV6-5, the J gene TRBJ1-2, with 11 nucleotides matching TRBD1. This CDR3 has 16 amino acids. CDR1 is MNHEY and CDR2 is SVGAGI in the germline V gene. The ends lost 4 bases at V and 4 bases at J; junction bases unmatched: 8. For the CDR3, the DNA is TGTGCCAGCAGTTCCTCTCGGACAGGGGGCGTCTATGGCTACACCTTC. Translated, it gives CASSSSRTGGVYGYTF.

The table lists this clone with a few counts. This chain joins TRBV30 and TRBJ1-6; D is unclear. Germline CDR1 is GTSNPN and CDR2 is SVGIG (reference sequence). V dropped 2 bases and J dropped 12 bases, with 8 bases sitting between them. The CDR3 spans 11 residues. CDR3 amino acids: CAWSPGGPLHF. The CDR3 nucleotides are TGTGCCTGGAGTCCCGGAGGACCCCTCCACTTT.

The genes are TRBV6-6 and TRBJ1-4; TRBD1 matches at 8 bases. Trimming took 6 bases from V and 5 from J; bases not matched to a gene: 2. The germline CDR1 and CDR2 sequences are MNHNY and SVGAGI (reference sequence). CDR3 length: 13 amino acids. The CDR3 DNA follows: TGTGCCAGCAGCGGACAGGGAAATGAAAAACTGTTTTTT. This translates into CASSGQGNEKLFF.

CDR3 protein: CAISWTVDQPQHF. CDR3 DNA sequence: TGTGCCATCAGTTGGACAGTGGATCAGCCCCAGCATTTT. The rearrangement uses TRBV10-3 and TRBJ1-5, with D perhaps matching TRBD1 (6 bases). V was cut by 5 bases and J by 5 bases, with 10 bases left in between. There are 13 residues in the CDR3. Per germline, CDR1 ENHRY and CDR2 SYGVKD.

J is TRBJ1-1 and V is TRBV5-6; 7 bases line up with TRBD1. The CDR3 runs to 14 residues. Per germline, CDR1 SGHDT and CDR2 YYEEEE. V dropped 0 bases and J dropped 3; count of bases not matched to a gene: 2. The DNA for the CDR3 is TGTGCCAGCAGCTTGGACAGGGGTTACACTGAAGCTTTCTTT. Its protein is CASSLDRGYTEAFF.

The chain combines TRBV19 with TRBJ1-5; 11 nucleotides match TRBD1. Germline V gene lookup returns CDR1 LNHDA and CDR2 SQIVND (reference sequence). This CDR3 contains 14 residues. V was pared by 5 bases and J by 7 bases, with 4 bases of the junction left unmatched. CDR3 amino acids: CASSGQGAGQPQHF. The DNA for the CDR3 is TGTGCCAGTAGTGGACAGGGGGCCGGCCAGCCCCAGCATTTT.